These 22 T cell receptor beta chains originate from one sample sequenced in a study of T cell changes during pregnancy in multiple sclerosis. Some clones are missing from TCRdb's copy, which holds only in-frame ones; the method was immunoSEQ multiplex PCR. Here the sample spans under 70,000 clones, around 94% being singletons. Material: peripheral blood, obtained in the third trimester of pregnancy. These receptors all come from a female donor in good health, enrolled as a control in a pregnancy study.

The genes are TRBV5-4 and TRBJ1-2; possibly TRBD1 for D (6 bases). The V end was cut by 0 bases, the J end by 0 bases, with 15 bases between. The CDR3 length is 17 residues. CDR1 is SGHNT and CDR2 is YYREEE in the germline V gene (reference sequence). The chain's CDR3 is CASSLGPGALANYGYTF. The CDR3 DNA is TGTGCCAGCAGCTTGGGGCCAGGGGCCCTAGCTAACTATGGCTACACCTTC.

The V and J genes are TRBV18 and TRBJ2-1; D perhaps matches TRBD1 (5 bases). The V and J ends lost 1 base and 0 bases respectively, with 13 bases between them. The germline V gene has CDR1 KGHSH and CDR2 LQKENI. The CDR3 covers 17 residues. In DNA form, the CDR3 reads TGTGCCAGCTCACCACGTGCAGGGTCAGGCTCCTACAATGAGCAGTTCTTC. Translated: CASSPRAGSGSYNEQFF.

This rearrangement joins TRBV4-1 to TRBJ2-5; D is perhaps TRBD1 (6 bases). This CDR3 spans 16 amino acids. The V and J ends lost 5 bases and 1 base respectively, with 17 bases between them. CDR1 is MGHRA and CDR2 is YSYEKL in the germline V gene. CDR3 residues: CASSDFRGHSQETQYF. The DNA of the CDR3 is TGCGCCAGCAGCGACTTTAGGGGACATAGCCAAGAGACCCAGTACTTC.

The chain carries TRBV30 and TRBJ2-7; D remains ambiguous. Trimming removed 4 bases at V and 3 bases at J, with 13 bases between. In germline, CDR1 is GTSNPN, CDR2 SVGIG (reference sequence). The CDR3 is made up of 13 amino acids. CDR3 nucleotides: TGTGCCTGGAAGGCAACCGGAGTCTACGAGCAGTACTTC. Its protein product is CAWKATGVYEQYF.

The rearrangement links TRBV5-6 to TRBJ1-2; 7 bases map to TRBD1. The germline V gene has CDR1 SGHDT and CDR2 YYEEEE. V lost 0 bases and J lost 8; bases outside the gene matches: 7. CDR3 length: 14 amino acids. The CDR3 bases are TGTGCCAGCAGCTTGGGCACAGGGGTTGGAGGCTACACCTTC. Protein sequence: CASSLGTGVGGYTF.

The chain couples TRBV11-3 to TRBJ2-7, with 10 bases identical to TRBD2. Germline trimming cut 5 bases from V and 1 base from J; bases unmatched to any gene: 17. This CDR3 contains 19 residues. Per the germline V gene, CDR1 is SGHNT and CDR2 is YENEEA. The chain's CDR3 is CASSPAGGLASVLSYEQYF. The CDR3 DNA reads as TGTGCCAGCAGCCCCGCGGGGGGACTAGCGTCGGTTTTGTCCTACGAGCAGTACTTC.

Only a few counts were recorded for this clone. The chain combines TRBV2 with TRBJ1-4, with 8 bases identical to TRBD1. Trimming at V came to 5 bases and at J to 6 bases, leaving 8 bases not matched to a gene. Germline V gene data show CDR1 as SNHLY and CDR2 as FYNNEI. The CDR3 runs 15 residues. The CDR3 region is CASSPGQGAYEKLFF. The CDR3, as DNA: TGTGCCAGCAGTCCAGGGCAGGGGGCGTATGAAAAACTGTTTTTT.

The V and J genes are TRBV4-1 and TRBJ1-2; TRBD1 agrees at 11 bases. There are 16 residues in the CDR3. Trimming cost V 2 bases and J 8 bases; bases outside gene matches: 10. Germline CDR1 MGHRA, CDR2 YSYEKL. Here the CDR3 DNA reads TGCGCCAGCAGCCAACCTTTCGGACAGGGGGCGGCCGGCTACACCTTC. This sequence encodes CASSQPFGQGAAGYTF.

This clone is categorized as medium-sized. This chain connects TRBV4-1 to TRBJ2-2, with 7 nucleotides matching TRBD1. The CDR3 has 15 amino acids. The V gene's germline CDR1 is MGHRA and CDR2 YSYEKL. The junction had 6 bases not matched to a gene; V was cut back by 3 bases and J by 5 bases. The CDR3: CASSQPDRVTGELFF. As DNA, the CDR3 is TGCGCCAGCAGCCAGCCCGACAGGGTTACCGGGGAGCTGTTTTTT.

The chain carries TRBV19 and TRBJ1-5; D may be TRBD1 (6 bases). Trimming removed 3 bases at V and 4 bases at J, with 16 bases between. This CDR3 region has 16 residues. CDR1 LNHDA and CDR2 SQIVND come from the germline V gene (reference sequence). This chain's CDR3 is CASSMGGRGWNQPQHF. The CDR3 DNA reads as TGTGCCAGTAGTATGGGCGGCAGGGGATGGAATCAGCCCCAGCATTTT.

The chain's CDR3 is CASTQTGALGAFF. The CDR3 nucleotides read TGCGCCAGCACCCAGACAGGGGCTCTCGGGGCTTTCTTT. J is TRBJ1-1 and V is TRBV10-2, with 8 bases identical to TRBD1. J lost 11 bases, V lost 7 bases, and 12 bases had no gene match. The CDR3 is made up of 13 amino acids. Germline loops: CDR1 WSHSY, CDR2 SAAADI.

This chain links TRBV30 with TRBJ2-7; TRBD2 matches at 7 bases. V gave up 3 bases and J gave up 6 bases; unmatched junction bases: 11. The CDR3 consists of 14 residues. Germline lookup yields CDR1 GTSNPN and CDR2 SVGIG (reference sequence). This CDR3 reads CAWRWEGIGVEQYF. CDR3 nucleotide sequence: TGTGCCTGGAGGTGGGAGGGGATCGGGGTCGAGCAGTACTTC.

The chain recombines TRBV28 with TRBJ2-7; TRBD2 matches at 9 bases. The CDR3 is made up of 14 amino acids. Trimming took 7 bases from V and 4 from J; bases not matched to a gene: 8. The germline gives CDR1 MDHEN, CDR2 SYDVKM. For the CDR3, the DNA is TGTGCCAGCAAGGCGGGAGGGCCTTATTACGAGCAGTACTTC. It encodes CASKAGGPYYEQYF.

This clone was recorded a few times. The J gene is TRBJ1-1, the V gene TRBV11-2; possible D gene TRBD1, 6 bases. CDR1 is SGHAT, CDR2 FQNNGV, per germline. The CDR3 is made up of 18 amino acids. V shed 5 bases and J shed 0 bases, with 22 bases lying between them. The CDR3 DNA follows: TGTGCCAGCAGCCTCAGGACGGCACAGGGAACCATGAACACTGAAGCTTTCTTT. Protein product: CASSLRTAQGTMNTEAFF.

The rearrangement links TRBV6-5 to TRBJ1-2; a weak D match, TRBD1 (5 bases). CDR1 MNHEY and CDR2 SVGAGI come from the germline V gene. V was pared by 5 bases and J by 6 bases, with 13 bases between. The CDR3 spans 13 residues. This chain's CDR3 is CASSTVGRDGYTF. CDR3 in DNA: TGTGCCAGCAGTACCGTGGGCAGGGATGGCTACACCTTC.

The CDR3 is CASSPPNYGYTF. For the CDR3, the DNA is TGTGCCAGCAGCCCCCCAAACTATGGCTACACCTTC. The rearrangement links TRBV28 to TRBJ1-2; unclear D gene. The CDR3 totals 12 residues. The germline gives CDR1 MDHEN, CDR2 SYDVKM. Trimming shortened V by 6 bases and J by 2 bases, and 7 bases separated the two germline ends.

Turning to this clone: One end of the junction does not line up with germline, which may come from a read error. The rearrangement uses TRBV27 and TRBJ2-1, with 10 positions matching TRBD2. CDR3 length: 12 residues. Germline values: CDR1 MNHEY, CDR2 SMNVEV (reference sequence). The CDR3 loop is CASSFKGLAWLF. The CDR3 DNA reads TGTGCCAGCAGTTTCAAGGGACTAGCGTGGCTCTTC.

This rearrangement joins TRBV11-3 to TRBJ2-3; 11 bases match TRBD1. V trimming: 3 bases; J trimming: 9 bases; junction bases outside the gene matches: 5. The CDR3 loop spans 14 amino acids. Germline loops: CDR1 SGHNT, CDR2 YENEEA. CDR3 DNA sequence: TGTGCCAGCAGCTTTGGACAGGGGGCGTGGACGCAGTATTTT. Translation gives CASSFGQGAWTQYF.

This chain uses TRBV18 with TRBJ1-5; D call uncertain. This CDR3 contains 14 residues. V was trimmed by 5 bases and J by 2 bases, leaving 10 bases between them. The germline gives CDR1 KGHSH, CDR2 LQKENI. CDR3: CASSSAGGNQPQHF. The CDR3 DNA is TGTGCCAGCTCATCTGCCGGGGGCAATCAGCCCCAGCATTTT.

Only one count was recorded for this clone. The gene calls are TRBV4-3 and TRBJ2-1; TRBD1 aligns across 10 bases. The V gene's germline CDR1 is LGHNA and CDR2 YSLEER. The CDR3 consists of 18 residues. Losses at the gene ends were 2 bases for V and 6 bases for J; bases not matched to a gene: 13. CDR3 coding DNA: TGCGCCAGCAGCCAAAGACAGGGGGCGTATAGCGGGCGCAATGAGCAGTTCTTC. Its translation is CASSQRQGAYSGRNEQFF.

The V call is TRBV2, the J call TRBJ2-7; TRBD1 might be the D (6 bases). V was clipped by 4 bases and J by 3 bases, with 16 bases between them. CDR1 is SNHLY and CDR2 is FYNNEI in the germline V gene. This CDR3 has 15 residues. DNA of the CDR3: TGTGCCAGCAGTGCCAACAGGGTCGGAAGCTACGAGCAGTACTTC. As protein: CASSANRVGSYEQYF.

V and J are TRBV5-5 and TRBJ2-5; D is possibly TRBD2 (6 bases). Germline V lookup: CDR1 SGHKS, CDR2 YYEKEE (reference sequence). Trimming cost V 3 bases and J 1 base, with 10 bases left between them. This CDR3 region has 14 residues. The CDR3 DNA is TGTGCCAGCAGCTCCTTAGCGGTCCAAGAGACCCAGTACTTC. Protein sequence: CASSSLAVQETQYF.